This record looks at one T cell receptor beta chain sequence and its context. Its antigen remains unknown. The source of the sample is a study of cytomegalovirus exposure and HLA in healthy donors. The donors formed part of the roughly 120-subject validation cohort, distinct from the approximately 670-subject first cohort. Study conclusions and caveats: Most TCR sequences were rare, but some public TCRs occurred in many donors. The authors listed 150 to 200 TCR beta chains as cytomegalovirus-associated.

Method: immunoSEQ multiplex PCR; TCRdb's copy keeps in-frame clones and lacks some. The sample has over 200,000 clones, roughly 89% seen once. Germline-derived CDR1 and CDR2 are LNHDA and SQIVND (reference sequence). The CDR3 runs 15 residues. Trimming removed 0 bases from V and 6 bases from J; junction bases left unmatched: 7. This TCR was sampled from a woman under 30 in good health and CMV-seronegative. The sample comprised PBMCs. The rearrangement joins TRBV19 to TRBJ1-2; 7 bases align to TRBD1. CDR3 nucleotide sequence: TGTGCCAGTAGTATAGATCCTCCCAGGGGGAATGGCTACACCTTC. Translating it yields CASSIDPPRGNGYTF.